The entry below describes one TCR beta chain. This clone was counted once. The antigen it binds to is not known. Base-call qualities are not available, and no considerably larger clone is one nucleotide away. The sample contains more than one DNA sequence encoding this CDR3. Cut back by 3 bases and 8 bases, the V and J ends lie 16 bases apart. The germline V gene encodes CDR1 MGHRA and CDR2 YSYEKL. The CDR3 sequence holds 14 residues, the cysteine and phenylalanine included. The read is trimmed to its CDR3 DNA, 42 bases read in frame from base 1. The library was built by means of the immunoSEQ multiplex PCR assay. Adaptive Biotechnologies handled the TCRB amplification, library preparation, sequencing and preliminary bioinformatics at Survey level resolution. The authors processed their data as follows. Clonality was calculated in R as 1 minus normalized Shannon entropy, and the Gini index was computed with the R package ineq. Overlap score was the summed counts of shared sequences divided by total counts of all sequences in both compared samples. Fisher's exact test, with an assumed theoretical repertoire of 10^7 TCRB sequences, was used to assess the significance of shared clonotypes. In its TCRdb copy, this immuneACCESS table keeps in-frame sequences only and misses some clones. Where compared with another copy, unresolved V genes explain less than half of these, and the others have no known cause. V and J calls plus clone size are reproduced from that table; the DNA served to infer D and trimming. The sample profile shows around 6,700 clones; 75% to 90% of them were found once. Approximately 0.8% of the sample comes from the top ten.

This specimen comes from a study of follicular helper T cells after annual influenza vaccination (TCRdb year 2017). With respect to the entire study: After each seasonal influenza vaccination, blood was collected on days 0, 7 and 28. One week after vaccination, a second recruited cohort of roughly eleven subjects (Table S1) displayed a similar ICOS+CD38+ cTfh response. Some subjects were followed across successive annual vaccinations spanning the 2013-2014, 2014-2015 and 2015-2016 seasons to study recall of cTfh clones. Six subjects had multi-year samples: four covered two vaccination seasons and two covered three seasons. The 2013-2014 samples were cryopreserved, while the 2015 samples were processed right after collection. Here is what the overall study found, with its caveats: Productive TCRB sequences were recovered from only roughly 10-22% of analyzed cells, so rare clonotypes could not be sampled. With successive annual vaccinations, a recurrent oligoclonal ICOS+CD38+ cTfh response was recalled, and this response contained tetramer and AIM influenza-specific clonotypes. Undersampling of the much larger non-cTfh compartments could not be excluded when assessing influenza clone enrichment. Day 7 ICOS+CD38+ clones were most often found later in ICOS-CD38- cTfh, suggesting that subset may serve as a memory reservoir. ICOS+CD38+ cTfh clonality correlated with the frequency of that population, and its change correlated with the change in circulating plasmablast frequency.

Interpreted using the paper, the time point label stands for: 2015-2016 season, pre-vaccination. Adults were given seasonal inactivated influenza vaccine (Fluvarix), and sorted blood CD4 subsets were followed by TCRB sequencing before and after vaccination. Subjects were considered eligible if community-dwelling and if influenza vaccine had not been received in the prior 6 months. Influenza vaccine contraindications, substance abuse, HIV/AIDS, active malignancy, immunomodulatory medication and active illness such as respiratory infection were included among the exclusion criteria. Between about 40 and 100 mL of blood was sampled per time point. PBMC were isolated using Ficoll-Paque PLUS or SepMate separation. As a comparison non-Tfh subset, CXCR5- memory CD4 T cells were sorted. Before DNA was extracted, the cell subsets were sorted from PBMC using a BD FACS Aria.

This chain is built from TRBV4-1 and TRBJ1-2; the D gene identity is not certain. This clonotype originated in an adult who received the influenza vaccine. The sequencing used CXCR5- memory CD4+ T cells sorted from blood, collected on the day of influenza vaccination. Read against the paper, the sample's cell subset or site label means: CXCR5- memory CD4 T cells. The CDR3 in this case is CASSHFTKGAGYTF. The DNA is as follows: TGCGCCAGCAGCCACTTTACTAAGGGTGCGGGCTACACCTTC.